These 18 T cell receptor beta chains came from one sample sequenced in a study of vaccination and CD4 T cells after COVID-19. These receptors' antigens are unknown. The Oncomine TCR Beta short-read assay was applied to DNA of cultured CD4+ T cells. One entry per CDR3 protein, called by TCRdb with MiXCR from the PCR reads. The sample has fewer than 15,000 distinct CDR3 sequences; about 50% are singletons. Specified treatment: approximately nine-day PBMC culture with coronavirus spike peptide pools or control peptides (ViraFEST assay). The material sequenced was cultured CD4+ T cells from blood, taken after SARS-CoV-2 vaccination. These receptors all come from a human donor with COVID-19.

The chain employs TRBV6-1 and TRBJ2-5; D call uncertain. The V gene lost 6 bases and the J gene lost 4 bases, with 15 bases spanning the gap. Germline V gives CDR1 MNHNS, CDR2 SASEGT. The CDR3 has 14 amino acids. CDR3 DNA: TGTGCCAGCAGCCCTACCTATGCAGTAGAGACCCAGTACTTC. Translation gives CASSPTYAVETQYF.

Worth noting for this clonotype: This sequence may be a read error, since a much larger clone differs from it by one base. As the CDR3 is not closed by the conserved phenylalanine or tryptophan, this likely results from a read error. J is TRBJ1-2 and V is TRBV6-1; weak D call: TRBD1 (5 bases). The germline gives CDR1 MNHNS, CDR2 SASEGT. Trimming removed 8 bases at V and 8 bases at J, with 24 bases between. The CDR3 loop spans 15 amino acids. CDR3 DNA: TGTGCCAGCCGTCGCATACAGGACTCTAAAGCCGGCTACACCCTC. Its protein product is CASRRIQDSKAGYTL.

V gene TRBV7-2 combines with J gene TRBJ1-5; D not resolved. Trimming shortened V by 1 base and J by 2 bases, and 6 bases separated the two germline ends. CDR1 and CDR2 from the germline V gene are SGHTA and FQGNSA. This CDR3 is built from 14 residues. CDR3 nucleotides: TGTGCCAGCAGCTTAGTTGGGGGCAATCAGCCCCAGCATTTT. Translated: CASSLVGGNQPQHF.

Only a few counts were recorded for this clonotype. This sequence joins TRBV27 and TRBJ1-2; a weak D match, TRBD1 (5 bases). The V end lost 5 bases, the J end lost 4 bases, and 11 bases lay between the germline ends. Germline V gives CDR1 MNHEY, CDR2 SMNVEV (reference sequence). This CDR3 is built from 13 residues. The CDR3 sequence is CASSPRQLYGYTF. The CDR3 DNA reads TGTGCCAGCAGTCCGAGACAGCTCTATGGCTACACCTTC.

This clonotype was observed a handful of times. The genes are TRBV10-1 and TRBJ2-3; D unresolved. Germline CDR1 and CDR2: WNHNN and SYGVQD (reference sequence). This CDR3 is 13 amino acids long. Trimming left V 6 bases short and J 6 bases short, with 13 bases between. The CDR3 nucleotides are TGCGCCAGCAGAAGGCTAGTGGAGGATACGCAGTATTTT. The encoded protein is CASRRLVEDTQYF.

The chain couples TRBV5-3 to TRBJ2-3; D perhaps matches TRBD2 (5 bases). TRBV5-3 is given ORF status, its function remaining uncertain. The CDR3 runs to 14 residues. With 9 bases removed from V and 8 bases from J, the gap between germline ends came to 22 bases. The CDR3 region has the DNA TGTGCCACCACCCCGCCCGGGGTGCCAGGTACGCAGTATTTT. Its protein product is CATTPPGVPGTQYF.

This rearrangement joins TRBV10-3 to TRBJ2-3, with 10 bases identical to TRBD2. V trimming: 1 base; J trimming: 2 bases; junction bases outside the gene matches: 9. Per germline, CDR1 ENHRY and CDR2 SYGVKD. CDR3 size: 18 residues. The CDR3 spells CAISELSTSGAPTDTQYF. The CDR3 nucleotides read TGTGCCATCAGTGAGTTAAGTACTAGCGGGGCCCCCACAGATACGCAGTATTTT.

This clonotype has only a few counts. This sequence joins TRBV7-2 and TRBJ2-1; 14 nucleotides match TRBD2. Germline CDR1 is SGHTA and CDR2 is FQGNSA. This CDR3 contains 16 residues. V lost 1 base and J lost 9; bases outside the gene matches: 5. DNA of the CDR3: TGTGCCAGCAGCTTAGGACTAGCGGGGGGGCAGCGTGAGCAGTTCTTC. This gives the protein CASSLGLAGGQREQFF.

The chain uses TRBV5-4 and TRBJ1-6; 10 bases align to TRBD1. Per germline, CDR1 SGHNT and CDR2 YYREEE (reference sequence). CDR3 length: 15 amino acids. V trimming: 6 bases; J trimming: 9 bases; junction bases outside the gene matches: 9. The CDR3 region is CASTLTGGLGSPLHF. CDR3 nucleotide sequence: TGTGCCAGCACCCTGACAGGGGGCCTGGGTTCACCCCTCCACTTT.

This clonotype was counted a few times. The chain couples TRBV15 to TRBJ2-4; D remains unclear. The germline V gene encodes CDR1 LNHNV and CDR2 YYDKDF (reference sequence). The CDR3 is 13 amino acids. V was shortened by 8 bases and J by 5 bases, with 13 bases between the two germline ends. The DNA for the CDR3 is TGTGCCACCCGTCAGTGGTCCCAAAACATTCAGTACTTC. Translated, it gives CATRQWSQNIQYF.

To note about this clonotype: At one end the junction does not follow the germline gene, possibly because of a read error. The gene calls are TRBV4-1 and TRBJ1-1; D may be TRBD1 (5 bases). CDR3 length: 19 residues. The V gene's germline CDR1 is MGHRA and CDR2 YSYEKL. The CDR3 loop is CASSHGDSDQYTMNTEAFF. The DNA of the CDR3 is TGCGCCAGCAGCCACGGAGACAGCGACCAATACACCATGAACACCGAAGCTTTCTTT.

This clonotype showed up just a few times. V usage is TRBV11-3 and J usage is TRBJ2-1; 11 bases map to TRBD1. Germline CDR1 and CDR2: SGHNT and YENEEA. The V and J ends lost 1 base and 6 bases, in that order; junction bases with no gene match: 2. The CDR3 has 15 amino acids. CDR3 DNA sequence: TGTGCCAGCAGCTTAGGGGGGACAGGGGGCAATGAGCAGTTCTTC. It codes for CASSLGGTGGNEQFF.

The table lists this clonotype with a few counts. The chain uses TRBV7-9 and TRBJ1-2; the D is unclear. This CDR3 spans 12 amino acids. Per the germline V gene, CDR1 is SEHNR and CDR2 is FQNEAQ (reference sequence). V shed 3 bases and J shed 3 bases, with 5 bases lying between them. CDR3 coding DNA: TGTGCCAGCAGCTTTGCGGACTATGGCTACACCTTC. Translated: CASSFADYGYTF.

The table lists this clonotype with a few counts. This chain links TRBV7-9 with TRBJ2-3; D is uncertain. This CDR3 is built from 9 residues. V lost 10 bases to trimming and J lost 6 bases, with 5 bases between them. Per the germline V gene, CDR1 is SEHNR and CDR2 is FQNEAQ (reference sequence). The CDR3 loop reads CATRDTQYF. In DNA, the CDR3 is TGTGCCACCAGGGATACGCAGTATTTT.

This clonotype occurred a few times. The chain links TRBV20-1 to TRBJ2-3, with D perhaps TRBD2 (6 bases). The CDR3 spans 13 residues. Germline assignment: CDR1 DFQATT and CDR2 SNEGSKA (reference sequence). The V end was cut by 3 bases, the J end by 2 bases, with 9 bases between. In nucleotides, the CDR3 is TGCAGTGCTAGCCGGGACTTCACAGATACGCAGTATTTT. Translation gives CSASRDFTDTQYF.

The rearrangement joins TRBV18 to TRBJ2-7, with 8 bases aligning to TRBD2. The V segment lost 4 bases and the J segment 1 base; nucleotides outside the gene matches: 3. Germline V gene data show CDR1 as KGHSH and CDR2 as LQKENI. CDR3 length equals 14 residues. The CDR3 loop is CASSLSGGSYEQYF. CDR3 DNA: TGTGCCAGCTCACTATCGGGGGGGTCCTACGAGCAGTACTTC.

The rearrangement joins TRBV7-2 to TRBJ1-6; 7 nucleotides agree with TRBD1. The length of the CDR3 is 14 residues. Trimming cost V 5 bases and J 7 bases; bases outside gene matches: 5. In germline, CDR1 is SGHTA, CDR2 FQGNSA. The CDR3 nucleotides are TGTGCCAGCAGCACGGACAGGAAGAATTCACCCCTCCACTTT. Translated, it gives CASSTDRKNSPLHF.

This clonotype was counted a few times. The CDR3 loop reads CSARAGTENQPQHF. The CDR3 DNA reads as TGCAGTGCTAGAGCCGGGACGGAGAATCAGCCCCAGCATTTT. The chain couples TRBV20-1 to TRBJ1-5; D may be TRBD1 (5 bases). Per germline, CDR1 DFQATT and CDR2 SNEGSKA (reference sequence). The CDR3 contains 14 residues. Trimming took 1 base from V and 4 from J, leaving 11 bases between them.